This TCR beta chain emerged from a study of blood T cell repertoires in COVID-19. Overall study context: The samples span acute and convalescent COVID-19 from the United States, Italy and Spain. From T cells, B-cell-depleted T cells, or PBMCs came the material, which was cDNA or gDNA.

Original methodology: Counts of nucleated cells, estimated from reference gene primer amplification, were obtained. The data were produced by immunoSEQ multiplex PCR, yet TCRdb's version contains in-frame clones alone and is incomplete. The V and J calls and the clone size are those of that table, but D and trimming were determined from the DNA. The table shows 280,000 or so clones, with roughly four fifths occurring only once. V was clipped by 5 bases and J by 0 bases, with 8 bases between them. CDR1 SGHTA and CDR2 FQGNSA come from the germline V gene. The CDR3 sequence is 15 residues long. V gene TRBV7-2 combines with J gene TRBJ2-6, with no clear D. This clonotype was obtained from a woman between 50 and 59 years old who had recovered from COVID-19. Sample: peripheral blood. The CDR3 nucleotides read TGTGCCAGCAGCCCCGGGTCCTCTGGGGCCAACGTCCTGACTTTC. Translated: CASSPGSSGANVLTF.